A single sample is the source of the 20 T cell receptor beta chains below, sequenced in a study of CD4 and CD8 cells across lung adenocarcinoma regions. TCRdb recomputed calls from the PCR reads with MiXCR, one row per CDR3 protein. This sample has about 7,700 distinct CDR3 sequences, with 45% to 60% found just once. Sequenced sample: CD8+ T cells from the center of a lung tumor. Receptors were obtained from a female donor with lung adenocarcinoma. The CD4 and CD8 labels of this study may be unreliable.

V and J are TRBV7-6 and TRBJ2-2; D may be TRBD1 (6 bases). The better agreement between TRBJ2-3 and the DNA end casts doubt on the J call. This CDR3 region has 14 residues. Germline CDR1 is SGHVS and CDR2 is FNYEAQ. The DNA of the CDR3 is TGTGCCAGCAGCTCTCTGGGGGACACCGAGGCGCAGTATTTT. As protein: CASSSLGDTEAQYF.

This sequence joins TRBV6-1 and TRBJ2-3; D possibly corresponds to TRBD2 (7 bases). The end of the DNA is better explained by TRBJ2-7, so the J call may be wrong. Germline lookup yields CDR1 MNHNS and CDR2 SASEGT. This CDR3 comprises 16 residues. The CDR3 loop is CASGGFGGRGQDTQYF. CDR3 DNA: TGTGCCAGCGGGGGCTTCGGGGGGCGAGGCCAAGATACGCAGTACTTC.

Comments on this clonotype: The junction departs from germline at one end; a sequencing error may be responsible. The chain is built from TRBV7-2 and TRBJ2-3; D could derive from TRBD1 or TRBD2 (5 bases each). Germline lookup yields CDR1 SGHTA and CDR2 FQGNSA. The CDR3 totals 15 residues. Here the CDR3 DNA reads TGTGCCAGCACACCGGGGCACCGAGCCACAGACACGCAGTACTTT. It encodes CASTPGHRATDTQYF.

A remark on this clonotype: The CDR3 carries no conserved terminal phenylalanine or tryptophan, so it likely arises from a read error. The CDR3 sequence is CASSGAGGPLGGETQYS. CDR3 sequence (DNA): TGTGCCAGCAGCGGAGCGGGGGGGCCGTTGGGGGGAGAGACCCAGTACTCG. The J gene is TRBJ2-5, the V gene TRBV7-6; 10 nucleotides align to TRBD2. With V trimmed by 5 bases and J by 4 bases, 13 bases remained unmatched. Germline lookup yields CDR1 SGHVS and CDR2 FNYEAQ. The CDR3 length is 17 residues.

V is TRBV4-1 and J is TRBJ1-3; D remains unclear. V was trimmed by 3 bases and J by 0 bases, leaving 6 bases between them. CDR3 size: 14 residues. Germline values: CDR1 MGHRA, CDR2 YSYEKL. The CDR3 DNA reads TGCGCCAGCAGCCAGCTGGCCTCTGGAAACACCATATATTTT. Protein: CASSQLASGNTIYF.

The CDR3 loop is CATSDLGTGGWEQFF. CDR3 coding DNA: TGTGCCACCAGTGATTTGGGGACAGGGGGGTGGGAGCAGTTCTTC. The gene calls are TRBV24-1 and TRBJ2-1; 11 nucleotides agree with TRBD1. From germline, CDR1 is KGHDR and CDR2 SFDVKD. This CDR3 region has 15 residues. J lost 10 bases, V lost 0 bases, and 4 bases had no gene match.

The CDR3 reads CGSSPRFAGGPQNTQFF. As DNA, the CDR3 is TGTGGTAGCAGCCCCCGGTTCGCGGGGGGGCCCCAAAACACCCAGTTCTTC. This chain connects TRBV7-9 to TRBJ2-4, with TRBD2 identical over 9 bases. TRBJ2-1 explains the end of the DNA better; the J call may be wrong. This CDR3 is 17 amino acids long. Germline CDR1 and CDR2: SEHNR and FQNEAQ (reference sequence).

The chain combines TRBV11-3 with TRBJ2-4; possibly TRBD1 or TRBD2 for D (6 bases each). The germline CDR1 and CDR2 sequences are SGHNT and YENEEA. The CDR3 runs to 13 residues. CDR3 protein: CASGPGEGDTQYF. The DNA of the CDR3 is TGTGCGAGCGGGCCCGGTGAGGGGGACACCCAGTACTTC.

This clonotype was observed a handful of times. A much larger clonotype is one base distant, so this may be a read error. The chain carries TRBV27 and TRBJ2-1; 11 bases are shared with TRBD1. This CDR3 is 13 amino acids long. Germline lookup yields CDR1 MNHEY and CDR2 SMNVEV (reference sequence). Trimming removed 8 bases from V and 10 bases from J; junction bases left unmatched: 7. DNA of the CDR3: TGTGCCAGCGGGGACAGGGGGATGAGCGAGCAGTTCTTC. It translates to CASGDRGMSEQFF.

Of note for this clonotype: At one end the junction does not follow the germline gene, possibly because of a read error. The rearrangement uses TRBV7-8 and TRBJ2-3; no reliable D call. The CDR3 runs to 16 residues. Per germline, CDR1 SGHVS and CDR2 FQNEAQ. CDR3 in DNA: TGTGCCAGCGGCGGAGCCCGCAGCCGTAGCCAAGATACGCAGTATTTC. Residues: CASGGARSRSQDTQYF.

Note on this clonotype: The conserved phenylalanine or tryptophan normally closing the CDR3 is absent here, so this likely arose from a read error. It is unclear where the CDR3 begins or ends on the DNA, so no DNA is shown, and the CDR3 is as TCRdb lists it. The CDR3 spells CASLAGNIQDL. The J gene is TRBJ2-4, the V gene TRBV7-2; the DNA was not used to check the table's D call, TRBD2. The CDR3 comprises 11 residues, both ends counted. Germline V CDR1 and CDR2: SGHTA, FQGNSA.

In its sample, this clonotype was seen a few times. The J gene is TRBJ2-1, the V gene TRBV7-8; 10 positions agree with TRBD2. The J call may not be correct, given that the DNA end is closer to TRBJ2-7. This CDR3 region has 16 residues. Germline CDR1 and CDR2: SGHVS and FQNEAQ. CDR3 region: CASSLWGLATTYEQYF. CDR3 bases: TGTGCCAGCAGCCTTTGGGGACTAGCGACCACCTACGAGCAGTACTTC.

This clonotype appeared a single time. The CDR3 nucleotides read TGTGCCAGCAGGGAAGGGTGGAGCAAAGATACGCAGTACTTC. Encoded protein: CASREGWSKDTQYF. The chain links TRBV6-8 to TRBJ2-3; D is unresolved. The J call may be faulty, since TRBJ2-7 better matches the DNA end. CDR1 and CDR2 from the germline V gene are MNHGY and SAAAGT. This CDR3 contains 14 residues.

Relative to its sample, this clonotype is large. The CDR3 DNA sequence: TGTGCCAGCAGCTTAACTCTATCGAAAGAGACCCAGTACTTC. It codes for CASSLTLSKETQYF. This chain joins TRBV7-2 and TRBJ2-5; D not certain. Germline CDR1 SGHTA, CDR2 FQGNSA. V was clipped by 2 bases and J by 3 bases, with 10 bases between them. The CDR3 contains 14 residues.

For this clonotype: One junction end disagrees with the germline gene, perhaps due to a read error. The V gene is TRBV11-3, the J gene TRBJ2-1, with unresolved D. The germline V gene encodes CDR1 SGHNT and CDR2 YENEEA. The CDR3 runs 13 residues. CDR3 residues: CARLAVWLDKQFF. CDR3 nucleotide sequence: TGTGCCCGCCTGGCTGTCTGGCTCGATAAGCAGTTCTTT.

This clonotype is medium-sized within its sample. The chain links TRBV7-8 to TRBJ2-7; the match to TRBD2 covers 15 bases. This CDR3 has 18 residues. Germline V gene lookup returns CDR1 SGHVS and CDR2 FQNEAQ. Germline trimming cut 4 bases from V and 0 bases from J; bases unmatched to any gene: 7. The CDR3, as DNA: TGTGCCAGCAGCTCACGGACTAGCGGGGGGGTAAGCTCCTACGAGCAGTACTTC. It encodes CASSSRTSGGVSSYEQYF. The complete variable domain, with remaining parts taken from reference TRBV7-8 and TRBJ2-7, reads GAGVSQSPRYKVAKRGQDVALRCDPISGHVSLFWYQQALGQGPEFLTYFQNEAQLDKSGLPSDRFFAERPEGSVSTLKIQRTQQEDSAVYLCASSSRTSGGVSSYEQYFGPGTRLTVT.

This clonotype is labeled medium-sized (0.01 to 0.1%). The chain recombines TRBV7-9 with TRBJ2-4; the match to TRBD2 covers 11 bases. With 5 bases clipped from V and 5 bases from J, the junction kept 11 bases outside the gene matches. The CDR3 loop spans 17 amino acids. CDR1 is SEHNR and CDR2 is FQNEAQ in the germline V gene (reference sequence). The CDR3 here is CASSPRLAGGPQNIQYF. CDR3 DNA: TGTGCCAGCAGCCCCCGGTTAGCGGGGGGGCCCCAAAACATTCAGTACTTC.

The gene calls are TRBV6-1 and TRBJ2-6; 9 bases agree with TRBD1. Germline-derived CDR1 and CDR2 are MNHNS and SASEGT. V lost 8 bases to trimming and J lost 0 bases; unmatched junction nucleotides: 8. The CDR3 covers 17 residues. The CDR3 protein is CASSGDRAFSGANVLTF. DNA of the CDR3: TGTGCCAGCTCCGGGGACAGGGCTTTCTCTGGGGCCAACGTCCTGACTTTC.

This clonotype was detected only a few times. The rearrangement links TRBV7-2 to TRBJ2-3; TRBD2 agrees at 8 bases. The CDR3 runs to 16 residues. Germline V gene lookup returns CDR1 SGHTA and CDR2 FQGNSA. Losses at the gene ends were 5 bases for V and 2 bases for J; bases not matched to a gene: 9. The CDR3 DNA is TGTGCCAGCAGCCCGAGTATAGCGGGGTACACAGATACGCAGTATTTT. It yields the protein CASSPSIAGYTDTQYF. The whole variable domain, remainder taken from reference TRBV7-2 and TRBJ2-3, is GAGVSQSPSNKVTEKGKDVELRCDPISGHTALYWYRQSLGQGLEFLIYFQGNSAPDKSGLPSDRFSAERTGGSVSTLTIQRTQQEDSAVYLCASSPSIAGYTDTQYFGPGTRLTVL.

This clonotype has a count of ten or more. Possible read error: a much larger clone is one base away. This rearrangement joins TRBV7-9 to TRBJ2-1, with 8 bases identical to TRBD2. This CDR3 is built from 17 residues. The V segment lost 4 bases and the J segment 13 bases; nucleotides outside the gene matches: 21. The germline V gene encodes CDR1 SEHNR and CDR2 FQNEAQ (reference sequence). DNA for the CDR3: TGTGCCAGCAGCTCTACCGACCCGGGACTAGTGATGAAGACCCAGTTCTTC. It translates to CASSSTDPGLVMKTQFF.